This T cell receptor beta chain came from a study of HIV-infected patients and healthy controls. General observations from the study: In HIV-infected patients, the apparent post-therapy Gini index recovery did not replicate in size-matched data.

cDNA was made from 500 ng RNA using alpha and beta constant primers. Separate chain-specific third strand synthesis with multiplexing indices produced the alpha and beta libraries. TCRdb processed the 5' RACE reads anew with MiXCR; each CDR3 protein has one entry. This sample has 15,000 to 20,000 distinct CDR3 sequences, with 8.5% found just once. The table lists this clonotype with many counts. Antigen specificity is unknown. Roughly three months, about 14 weeks, into antiretroviral therapy, follow-up blood was collected. The repertoire came from unfractionated whole blood and reflected all unsorted peripheral T cells. The sequencing used blood, collected during antiretroviral therapy. The sequence came from an adult with HIV infection.

The CDR3 nucleotides are TGTGCCAGCAGCTTTACAGGGCCCTATAATTCACCCCTCCACTTT. Its protein product is CASSFTGPYNSPLHF. The genes are TRBV7-9 and TRBJ1-6; the D gene is possibly TRBD1 (6 bases). Trimming took off 3 bases at V and 2 bases at J, with 8 bases between the two ends. The germline V gene encodes CDR1 SEHNR and CDR2 FQNEAQ (reference sequence). The CDR3 has 15 amino acids.